The entry below gives a single T cell receptor beta chain sequence along with its context. The CDR3 length is 15 residues. CDR1 and CDR2 (germline): LGHNA, YNFKEQ. V lost 2 bases, J lost 1 base, and 4 bases stayed unmatched. This sample is part of a study of blood T cell repertoires in COVID-19. Study in general: Sites in the United States, Italy and Spain provided acute and convalescent COVID-19 samples.

Some clones are missing from TCRdb's copy, which holds only in-frame ones; the method was immunoSEQ multiplex PCR. The sample lists about 260,000 clones, 85% to 90% occurring once. This sequence joins TRBV4-2 and TRBJ1-1, with TRBD1 identical over 7 bases. Sequencing was performed on peripheral blood. The origin of this receptor is an older woman with COVID-19, enrolled during active disease. The DNA of the CDR3 is TGTGCCAGCAGCCAACCGGGGACAGCGAACACTGAAGCTTTCTTT. It encodes CASSQPGTANTEAFF.